The following is a TCR beta chain sequence with its context. These data come from a study of T cell changes during pregnancy in multiple sclerosis. The CDR3 totals 15 residues. Germline loops: CDR1 MNHNS, CDR2 SASEGT. J was trimmed by 3 bases and V by 6 bases; bases with no gene match: 7. TCRdb keeps only in-frame clones here, not all; method: immunoSEQ multiplex PCR. The sample includes under 150,000 clones, about 95% seen only once; the top ten take 0.44%. The receptor was derived from a female donor with multiple sclerosis, enrolled in a pregnancy study. Sequenced here: peripheral blood, sampled after pregnancy. The rearrangement links TRBV6-1 to TRBJ2-1, with 8 bases fitting TRBD2. The CDR3 spells CASRVGRGYYNEQFF. The CDR3 nucleotides are TGTGCCAGCAGAGTCGGGAGGGGATACTACAATGAGCAGTTCTTC.